What follows describes a single TCR beta chain. Its antigen remains unknown. This CDR3 contains 14 residues. V lost 2 bases and J lost 3, with 10 bases in between. Germline CDR1 SEHNR, CDR2 FQNEAQ (reference sequence). This sample was taken from a study of cytomegalovirus exposure and HLA in healthy donors. Study results and caveats: With later analysis, a missense DCLRE1C variant became linked to TCR beta V- and J-gene trimming. In an earlier analysis, about 87% or about 30%: the productive usage of most TCR beta V segments. As was reported, the classifier diagnosed cytomegalovirus status with high specificity and sensitivity.

PCR was performed using 60 Vbeta and 13 Jbeta primers. The repertoire was sequenced with immunoSEQ multiplex PCR; TCRdb's copy has only in-frame clones and lacks some. The sample has around 76,000 clones; 78% are singletons. The genes are TRBV7-9 and TRBJ2-5; D unresolved. The origin of this receptor is a man between 35 and 55 years old in good health and CMV-seronegative. Input material: PBMCs. In DNA, the CDR3 is TGTGCCAGCAGCTTACGAGAGGTGGAAGAGACCCAGTACTTC. Translation: CASSLREVEETQYF. The whole variable domain, remainder taken from reference TRBV7-9 and TRBJ2-5, is DTGVSQNPRHKITKRGQNVTFRCDPISEHNRLYWYRQTLGQGPEFLTYFQNEAQLEKSRLLSDRFSAERPKGSFSTLEIQRTEQGDSAMYLCASSLREVEETQYFGPGTRLLVL.